The present T cell receptor beta chain was sequenced within a study of CD8 T cells in ankylosing spondylitis. Broader study findings: With a CD8+ phenotype, disease-linked clones were relatively rare in peripheral blood. There was reportedly significant enrichment of clones that were disease-linked in matched ankylosing spondylitis synovial fluid.

V gave up 7 bases and J gave up 9 bases; unmatched junction bases: 8. The CDR3 runs 12 residues. Germline-derived CDR1 and CDR2 are SQVTM and ANQGSEA. In making TCR beta libraries, quantitative 5'-RACE with molecular barcodes was used. Using its own MiXCR run on the 5' RACE reads, TCRdb lists one record per CDR3 protein. The data contain a few hundred thousand distinct CDR3 sequences, 20% to 25% of them singletons. In its sample, this clonotype was seen a few times. The antigen remains unidentified. The sample consisted of blood, either unsorted or a sorted T cell fraction (not recorded which). This chain joins TRBV29-1 and TRBJ2-3, with TRBD2 matching over 9 bases. The receptor was derived from a male donor with ankylosing spondylitis or in good health (not recorded which). The CDR3 DNA follows: TGCAGCGCCCGTGGCGGGGGGGTAACGCAGTATTTT. This encodes CSARGGGVTQYF.